Given below is one T cell receptor (beta chain) in context. Its specificity is unknown. V lost 1 base, J lost 2 bases, and 4 bases stayed unmatched. Germline V gene sequence: CDR1 SGHVS, CDR2 FNYEAQ. The CDR3 has 16 amino acids. The sample belongs to a study of glioma-infiltrating T cells after dendritic cell vaccination. Findings and caveats of the study: Few patients contributed both blood and tumor specimens.

Fresh-frozen tumor tissue and more than two years of survival data were available for all. The immunoSEQ assay amplified TCRB CDR3 from up to 2 ug DNA. Primers: 60 V beta forward and 13 J beta reverse. Method: immunoSEQ multiplex PCR; TCRdb's copy keeps in-frame clones and lacks some. The sample carries around 89,000 clones, approximately 90% recorded once. The specimen comprised blood, sampled before dendritic cell vaccination. This sequence joins TRBV7-6 and TRBJ2-7; 11 bases match TRBD2. This sequence originates from a human donor with glioblastoma. In nucleotides, the CDR3 is TGTGCCAGCAGCTTAGGACTAGCGGGGCTTGCCTACGAGCAGTACTTC. Its protein product is CASSLGLAGLAYEQYF.